The entry that follows covers one TCR beta chain sequence. The J segment lost 4 bases and the V segment lost 4 bases, leaving 9 bases of the junction unmatched. The V gene's germline CDR1 is SGHTA and CDR2 FQGTGA. The CDR3 spans 16 residues. The entry originates in a study of blood T cell repertoires in COVID-19. Study details: COVID-19 samples, acute and convalescent, were from the United States, Italy and Spain. The analysed material was cDNA or gDNA that came from T cells, B-cell-depleted T cells, or PBMCs.

Data came from immunoSEQ multiplex PCR; TCRdb stores just in-frame clones and leaves some out. The data show around 100,000 clones, with more than 75% seen just once and 20% held by the top ten. This chain uses TRBV7-3 with TRBJ2-1; 8 positions match TRBD2. The sample taken for sequencing was peripheral blood. The sequence was obtained from a human donor in a cohort sampled during active COVID-19. CDR3 sequence (DNA): TGTGCCAGCAGCTGGACCGGGACTAGAGAGTACAATGAGCAGTTCTTC. Its protein is CASSWTGTREYNEQFF.